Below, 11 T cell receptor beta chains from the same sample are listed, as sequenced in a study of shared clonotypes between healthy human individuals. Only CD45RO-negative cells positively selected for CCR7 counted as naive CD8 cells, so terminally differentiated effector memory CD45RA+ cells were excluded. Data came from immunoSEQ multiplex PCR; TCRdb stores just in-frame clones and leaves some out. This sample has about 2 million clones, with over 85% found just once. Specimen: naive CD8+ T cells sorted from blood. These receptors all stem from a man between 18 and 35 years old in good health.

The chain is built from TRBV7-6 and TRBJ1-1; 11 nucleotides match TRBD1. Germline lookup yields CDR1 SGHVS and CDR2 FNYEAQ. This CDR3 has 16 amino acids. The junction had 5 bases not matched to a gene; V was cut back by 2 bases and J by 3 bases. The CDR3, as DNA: TGTGCCAGCAGCTTAAGGACAGGGGGCTTGGACACTGAAGCTTTCTTT. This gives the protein CASSLRTGGLDTEAFF.

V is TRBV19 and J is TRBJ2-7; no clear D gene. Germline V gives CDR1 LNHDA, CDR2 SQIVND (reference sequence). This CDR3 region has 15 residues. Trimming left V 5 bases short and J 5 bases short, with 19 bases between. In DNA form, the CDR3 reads TGTGCCAGTAGTCCGCGACCTCCCGGGTCCAACGAGCAGTACTTC. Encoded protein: CASSPRPPGSNEQYF.

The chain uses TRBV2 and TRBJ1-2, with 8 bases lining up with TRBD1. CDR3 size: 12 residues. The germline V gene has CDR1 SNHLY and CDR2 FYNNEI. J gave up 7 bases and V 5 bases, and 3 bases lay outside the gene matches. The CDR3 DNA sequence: TGTGCCAGCAGTCCCGGGACAGGTGGCTACACCTTC. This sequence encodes CASSPGTGGYTF.

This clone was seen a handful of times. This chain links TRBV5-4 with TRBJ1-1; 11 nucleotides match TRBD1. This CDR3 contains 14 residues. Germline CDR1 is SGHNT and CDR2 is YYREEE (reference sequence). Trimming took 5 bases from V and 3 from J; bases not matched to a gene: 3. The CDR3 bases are TGTGCCAGCAGACCGGACAGGGGGCACACTGAAGCTTTCTTT. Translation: CASRPDRGHTEAFF.

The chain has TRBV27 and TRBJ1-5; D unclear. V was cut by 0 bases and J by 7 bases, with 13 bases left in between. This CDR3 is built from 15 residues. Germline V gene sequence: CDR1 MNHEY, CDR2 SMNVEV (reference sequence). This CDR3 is CASSLSRAAQQPQHF. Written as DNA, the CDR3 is TGTGCCAGCAGTTTATCGAGGGCCGCACAACAGCCCCAGCATTTT.

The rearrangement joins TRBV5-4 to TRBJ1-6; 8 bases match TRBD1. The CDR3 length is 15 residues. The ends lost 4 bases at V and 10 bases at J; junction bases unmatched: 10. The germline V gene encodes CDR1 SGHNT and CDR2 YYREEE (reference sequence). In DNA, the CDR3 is TGTGCCAGCAGCGGAGGACAGGGTCAAAGCTCACCCCTCCACTTT. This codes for CASSGGQGQSSPLHF. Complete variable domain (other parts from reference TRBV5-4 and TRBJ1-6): ETGVTQSPTHLIKTRGQQVTLRCSSQSGHNTVSWYQQALGQGPQFIFQYYREEENGRGNFPPRFSGLQFPNYSSELNVNALELDDSALYLCASSGGQGQSSPLHFGNGTRLTVT.

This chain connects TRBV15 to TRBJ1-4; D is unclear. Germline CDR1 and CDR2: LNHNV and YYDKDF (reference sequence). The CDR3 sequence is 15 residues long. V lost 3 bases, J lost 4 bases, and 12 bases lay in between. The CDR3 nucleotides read TGTGCCACCAGCAGTGAGGACCGGATTAATGAAAAACTGTTTTTT. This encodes CATSSEDRINEKLFF. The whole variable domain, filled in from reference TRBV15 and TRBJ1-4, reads DAMVIQNPRYQVTQFGKPVTLSCSQTLNHNVMYWYQQKSSQAPKLLFHYYDKDFNNEADTPDNFQSRRPNTSFCFLDIRSPGLGDTAMYLCATSSEDRINEKLFFGSGTQLSVL.

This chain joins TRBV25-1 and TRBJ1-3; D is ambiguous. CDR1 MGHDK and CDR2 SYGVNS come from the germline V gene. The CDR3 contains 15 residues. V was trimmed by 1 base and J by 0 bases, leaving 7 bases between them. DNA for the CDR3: TGTGCCAGCAGTGAATTATGGGCCTCTGGAAACACCATATATTTT. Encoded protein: CASSELWASGNTIYF.

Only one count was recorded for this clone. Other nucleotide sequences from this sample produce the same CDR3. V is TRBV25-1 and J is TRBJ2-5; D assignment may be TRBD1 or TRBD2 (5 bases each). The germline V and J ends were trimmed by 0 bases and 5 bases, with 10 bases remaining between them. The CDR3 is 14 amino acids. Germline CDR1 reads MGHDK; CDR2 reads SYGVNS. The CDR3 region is CASSEYGGRETQYF. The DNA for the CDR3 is TGTGCCAGCAGTGAATATGGGGGTAGGGAGACCCAGTACTTC.

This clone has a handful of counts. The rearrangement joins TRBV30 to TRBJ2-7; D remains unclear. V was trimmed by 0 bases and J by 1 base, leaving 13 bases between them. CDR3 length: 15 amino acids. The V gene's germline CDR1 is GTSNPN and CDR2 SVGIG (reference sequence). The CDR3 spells CAWSVLSLLSYEQYF. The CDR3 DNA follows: TGTGCCTGGAGTGTACTCAGCCTTCTATCCTACGAGCAGTACTTC.

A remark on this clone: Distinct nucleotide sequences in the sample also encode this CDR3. The CDR3 DNA sequence: TGTGCCAGCAGCTTTCCCGGACAGGGCTACGAGCAGTACTTC. The encoded protein is CASSFPGQGYEQYF. The V gene is TRBV7-9, the J gene TRBJ2-7; the match to TRBD1 covers 8 bases. This CDR3 spans 14 amino acids. Germline assignment: CDR1 SEHNR and CDR2 FQNEAQ (reference sequence). With V trimmed by 3 bases and J by 3 bases, 4 bases remained unmatched.